These 32 T cell receptor beta chains were sequenced from one sample in a study of cytomegalovirus exposure and HLA in healthy donors (dated by TCRdb to 2017 to 2019). The library was built by means of the immunoSEQ multiplex PCR assay. For the multiplex PCR, a mixture combining 60 forward primers for TCR Vbeta segments and 13 reverse primers for TCR Jbeta segments was used. TCRdb re-hosts the immuneACCESS table, in-frame sequences only. Its copies lack some clones; in the studies checked, an unresolved V gene accounts for under half of them, and the cause for the rest is not known. In all, the sample holds about 110,000 clones, and around 85% of those were seen once. Approximately 3.7% of the sample is taken by the ten largest. Sequencing input: PBMCs. The receptors stem from a man aged 55 to 70 in good health and CMV-seronegative.

The chain is built from TRBV7-2 and TRBJ2-3; D perhaps matches TRBD2 (6 bases). The CDR3 loop spans 14 amino acids. The germline gives CDR1 SGHTA, CDR2 FQGNSA. Trimming cost V 3 bases and J 8 bases, with 15 bases left between them. CDR3 sequence reads: CASSFGSGLLTQYF. In DNA, the CDR3 is TGTGCCAGCAGCTTTGGAAGCGGGCTGCTTACGCAGTATTTT.

V gene TRBV2 combines with J gene TRBJ1-2, with TRBD1 identical over 8 bases. Germline values: CDR1 SNHLY, CDR2 FYNNEI. The ends lost 6 bases at V and 5 bases at J; junction bases unmatched: 11. CDR3 length: 15 residues. CDR3: CASRADRGNEYGYTF. Here the CDR3 DNA reads TGTGCCAGCAGGGCCGACAGGGGAAATGAATATGGCTACACCTTC.

The chain is built from TRBV7-9 and TRBJ2-1; 8 bases are a match to TRBD2. From germline, CDR1 is SEHNR and CDR2 FQNEAQ (reference sequence). J gave up 6 bases and V 4 bases, and 8 bases lay outside the gene matches. The CDR3 runs to 15 residues. The CDR3 region is CASSSPGLEFNEQFF. The CDR3 nucleotides read TGTGCCAGCAGCTCGCCGGGACTAGAATTCAATGAGCAGTTCTTC. The whole variable domain, filled in from reference TRBV7-9 and TRBJ2-1, reads DTGVSQNPRHKITKRGQNVTFRCDPISEHNRLYWYRQTLGQGPEFLTYFQNEAQLEKSRLLSDRFSAERPKGSFSTLEIQRTEQGDSAMYLCASSSPGLEFNEQFFGPGTRLTVL.

The chain joins TRBV11-2 to TRBJ2-5, with D uncertain. V was pared by 3 bases and J by 3 bases, with 5 bases between. The CDR3 spans 12 residues. In germline, CDR1 is SGHAT, CDR2 FQNNGV. For the CDR3, the DNA is TGTGCCAGCAGCTTTGAGAAAGAGACCCAGTACTTC. Protein product: CASSFEKETQYF.

The J gene is TRBJ2-3, the V gene TRBV5-1; D call uncertain. Trimming took off 4 bases at V and 2 bases at J, with 11 bases between the two ends. The germline V gene has CDR1 SGHRS and CDR2 YFSETQ. CDR3 length: 14 residues. Written as DNA, the CDR3 is TGCGCCAGCAGCCCCCGACTGGACACAGATACGCAGTATTTT. Translated, it gives CASSPRLDTDTQYF.

V usage is TRBV19 and J usage is TRBJ1-2; D is undetermined. V was clipped by 7 bases and J by 2 bases, with 11 bases between them. From germline, CDR1 is LNHDA and CDR2 SQIVND (reference sequence). The length of the CDR3 is 13 residues. CDR3 amino acids: CASKWAQNYGYTF. The CDR3 nucleotides read TGTGCCAGTAAATGGGCGCAAAACTATGGCTACACCTTC.

The rearrangement joins TRBV7-9 to TRBJ2-1; possible D gene TRBD1, 7 bases. This CDR3 is built from 15 residues. Germline CDR1 reads SEHNR; CDR2 reads FQNEAQ (reference sequence). Trimming removed 5 bases at V and 5 bases at J, with 16 bases between. CDR3 region: CASSLGSRGDNEQFF. The CDR3 DNA reads as TGTGCCAGCAGCCTCGGTTCCAGGGGGGACAATGAGCAGTTCTTC.

This chain links TRBV7-3 with TRBJ1-1, with D possibly being TRBD1 (6 bases). Germline assignment: CDR1 SGHTA and CDR2 FQGTGA. The CDR3 loop spans 14 amino acids. Trimming removed 8 bases at V and 8 bases at J, with 21 bases between. CDR3 region: CASCSEGGDNEAFF. CDR3 nucleotide sequence: TGTGCCAGCTGTTCGGAGGGAGGGGACAACGAAGCTTTCTTT.

Only one count was recorded for this clone. CDR3 DNA: TGTGCCAGCAGCCAAGATCGGGGTCTCGCGGCAGATACGCAGTATTTT. This encodes CASSQDRGLAADTQYF. This rearrangement joins TRBV4-2 to TRBJ2-3, with D possibly being TRBD2 (5 bases). The germline CDR1 and CDR2 sequences are LGHNA and YNFKEQ. V was trimmed by 0 bases and J by 4 bases, leaving 14 bases between them. The CDR3 totals 16 residues.

This clone turned up a few times. The same CDR3 arises from other DNA sequences in this sample as well. The gene calls are TRBV7-2 and TRBJ1-2; tentative D call: TRBD1 (5 bases). The CDR3 is made up of 13 amino acids. Germline values: CDR1 SGHTA, CDR2 FQGNSA. Trimming stripped 4 bases from V and 2 bases from J, with 8 bases between. DNA of the CDR3: TGTGCCAGCAGCTCACAGGTGAACTATGGCTACACCTTC. It yields the protein CASSSQVNYGYTF.

The chain employs TRBV9 and TRBJ1-1; D call uncertain. Germline lookup yields CDR1 SGDLS and CDR2 YYNGEE. The CDR3 length is 13 residues. The V and J ends lost 7 bases and 0 bases respectively, with 10 bases between them. The CDR3 is CASERVMNTEAFF. CDR3 coding DNA: TGTGCCAGCGAGAGGGTAATGAACACTGAAGCTTTCTTT. Complete variable domain (other parts from reference TRBV9 and TRBJ1-1): DSGVTQTPKHLITATGQRVTLRCSPRSGDLSVYWYQQSLDQGLQFLIQYYNGEERAKGNILERFSAQQFPDLHSELNLSSLELGDSALYFCASERVMNTEAFFGQGTRLTVV.

This sequence joins TRBV9 and TRBJ1-4; 9 nucleotides align to TRBD1. From germline, CDR1 is SGDLS and CDR2 YYNGEE. The J segment lost 7 bases and the V segment lost 0 bases, leaving 4 bases of the junction unmatched. The CDR3 has 15 residues. The CDR3 reads CASSVGGQGFEKLFF. The CDR3 bases are TGTGCCAGCAGCGTAGGGGGACAGGGATTTGAAAAACTGTTTTTT.

The CDR3 loop reads CASSEARASAFRNEQFF. CDR3 nucleotides: TGTGCCAGCAGTGAAGCGAGGGCTAGTGCCTTTAGAAATGAGCAGTTCTTC. This chain joins TRBV6-1 and TRBJ2-1, with D possibly matching TRBD2 (5 bases). The V and J ends lost 0 bases and 7 bases respectively, with 19 bases between them. Germline loops: CDR1 MNHNS, CDR2 SASEGT. This CDR3 is 17 amino acids long.

This chain links TRBV29-1 with TRBJ2-3; tentatively, D is TRBD2 (6 bases). The CDR3 has 12 residues. V was pared by 4 bases and J by 9 bases, with 14 bases between. CDR1 is SQVTM and CDR2 is ANQGSEA in the germline V gene. The CDR3 nucleotides are TGCAGCGTTGCCCCCACGGAGGGAACGCAGTATTTT. This encodes CSVAPTEGTQYF.

This chain links TRBV30 with TRBJ2-5; D gene unclear. Between the trimmed V and J ends, which lost 0 bases and 4 bases, there was a span of 12 bases. The CDR3 consists of 14 residues. The V gene's germline CDR1 is GTSNPN and CDR2 SVGIG (reference sequence). The CDR3 nucleotides read TGTGCCTGGAGTGTAGGCGGTTGGATAGAGACCCAGTACTTC. Amino acids: CAWSVGGWIETQYF.

The chain uses TRBV6-1 and TRBJ2-7; 9 bases are a match to TRBD1. Germline CDR1 reads MNHNS; CDR2 reads SASEGT. The V and J ends lost 6 bases and 6 bases, in that order; junction bases with no gene match: 9. The CDR3 has 14 residues. The CDR3 DNA is TGTGCCAGCAGGCGGGACAGGGAGGCGATCGAGCAGTACTTC. Translation: CASRRDREAIEQYF.

This clone was detected only a few times. The CDR3 DNA follows: TGTGCCAGCAGCTTGCTAGCGGGGGGGGCGGAGACCCAGTACTTC. It translates to CASSLLAGGAETQYF. The chain couples TRBV7-2 to TRBJ2-5, with TRBD2 matching 12 bases. After removal of 3 bases from V and 5 bases from J, the junction contained 4 bases not matched to a gene. The germline gives CDR1 SGHTA, CDR2 FQGNSA. CDR3 size: 15 residues.

On this clone itself: Germline is not matched at one junction end, which may reflect a read error. This sequence joins TRBV28 and TRBJ1-5; possible D gene TRBD1, 5 bases. The CDR3 runs to 15 residues. In germline, CDR1 is MDHEN, CDR2 SYDVKM. CDR3 region: CAGSSGANIGQPQHF. In DNA, the CDR3 is TGTGCCGGCAGCAGCGGGGCGAACATTGGTCAGCCCCAGCATTTT.

The V and J genes are TRBV7-9 and TRBJ2-1; TRBD1 aligns across 7 bases. The germline V gene encodes CDR1 SEHNR and CDR2 FQNEAQ (reference sequence). The CDR3 loop spans 15 amino acids. V dropped 4 bases and J dropped 0; count of bases not matched to a gene: 3. Written as DNA, the CDR3 is TGTGCCAGCAGCTCGACAGGGCCCTCCTACAATGAGCAGTTCTTC. Its protein product is CASSSTGPSYNEQFF.

This clone was seen a single time. This sequence joins TRBV6-6 and TRBJ1-4, with TRBD1 identical over 7 bases. The germline gives CDR1 MNHNY, CDR2 SVGAGI (reference sequence). V shed 6 bases, J shed 6 bases, and the junction held 7 bases outside the gene matches. The CDR3 runs 14 residues. CDR3 nucleotides: TGTGCCAGCAGACAACCAGGGGGAGATGAAAAACTGTTTTTT. It codes for CASRQPGGDEKLFF.

The chain carries TRBV7-3 and TRBJ2-7; TRBD1 matches at 9 bases. Germline trimming cut 5 bases from V and 5 bases from J; bases unmatched to any gene: 7. There are 14 residues in the CDR3. Germline V gives CDR1 SGHTA, CDR2 FQGTGA. In DNA form, the CDR3 reads TGTGCCAGCAGCCTGGGGACAGGGCCCCACGAGCAGTACGTC. Translated: CASSLGTGPHEQYV.

With regard to this clone: A junction boundary mismatches the germline segment, possibly from a read error. Other DNA variants within this sample encode the same CDR3. The genes are TRBV6-5 and TRBJ2-7; possible D gene TRBD2, 5 bases. CDR3 length equals 15 residues. Per the germline V gene, CDR1 is MNHEY and CDR2 is SVGAGI. The CDR3 region has the DNA TGTGCCAGCAGTTACTCGATTGGGAGCATCTACGAGCAGTATTTC. It yields the protein CASSYSIGSIYEQYF.

The V gene is TRBV19, the J gene TRBJ1-3, with TRBD1 as a possible D gene (5 bases). V was cut by 6 bases and J by 4 bases, with 13 bases left in between. CDR1 and CDR2 (germline): LNHDA, SQIVND (reference sequence). The CDR3 contains 14 residues. CDR3 in amino acids: CASSTGYRGNTIYF. CDR3 nucleotides: TGTGCCAGTAGCACAGGATACCGAGGAAACACCATATATTTT.

The chain uses TRBV21-1 and TRBJ2-7; the table calls TRBD1, which could not be checked here. TRBV21-1 is a pseudogene. There are 17 residues in the CDR3. The CDR3 DNA reads as TGTGCCAGCAGCAAAGTGTTAAGGTTCGGAGCAGGGCACGAGCAGTACTTC. Translation gives CASSKVLRFGAGHEQYF.

This clone came up once. The chain uses TRBV7-2 and TRBJ2-1; the D is unclear. CDR3 length equals 13 residues. V was pared by 1 base and J by 5 bases, with 6 bases between. Germline CDR1 and CDR2: SGHTA and FQGNSA. In DNA form, the CDR3 reads TGTGCCAGCAGCTTAGTACGGGACAATGAGCAGTTCTTC. Protein product: CASSLVRDNEQFF.

The chain has TRBV7-9 and TRBJ2-7, with D possibly matching TRBD1 (5 bases). The CDR3 contains 12 residues. Germline V gives CDR1 SEHNR, CDR2 FQNEAQ (reference sequence). Trimming stripped 2 bases from V and 4 bases from J, with 6 bases between. The CDR3 sequence is CASSLRQYEQYF. The DNA for the CDR3 is TGTGCCAGCAGCTTAAGACAGTACGAGCAGTACTTC. The full variable domain, rest sourced from reference TRBV7-9 and TRBJ2-7, is DTGVSQNPRHKITKRGQNVTFRCDPISEHNRLYWYRQTLGQGPEFLTYFQNEAQLEKSRLLSDRFSAERPKGSFSTLEIQRTEQGDSAMYLCASSLRQYEQYFGPGTRLTVT.

The J gene is TRBJ1-2, the V gene TRBV30, with D unclear. Germline V gives CDR1 GTSNPN, CDR2 SVGIG (reference sequence). Trimming removed 8 bases at V and 0 bases at J, with 13 bases between. The CDR3 runs to 13 residues. The CDR3: CAGHAETNYGYTF. CDR3 sequence (DNA): TGTGCCGGTCACGCGGAAACTAACTATGGCTACACCTTC.

The V call is TRBV28, the J call TRBJ2-7, with 9 bases lining up with TRBD1. The trim removed 4 bases at V and 5 bases at J, leaving 6 bases unmatched. Germline V gene lookup returns CDR1 MDHEN and CDR2 SYDVKM. This CDR3 is built from 14 residues. The CDR3 protein is CASSSPGTGHEQYV. The CDR3 nucleotides are TGTGCCAGCAGTTCTCCCGGGACAGGGCACGAGCAGTACGTC.

The V and J genes are TRBV4-2 and TRBJ1-4; a possible D gene is TRBD1 (5 bases). From germline, CDR1 is LGHNA and CDR2 YNFKEQ. Trimming cost V 1 base and J 2 bases, with 11 bases left between them. CDR3 size: 16 residues. The CDR3 is CASSQVRGGTNEKLFF. As DNA, the CDR3 is TGTGCCAGCAGCCAAGTTAGGGGAGGGACTAATGAAAAACTGTTTTTT.

The rearrangement uses TRBV6-5 and TRBJ1-1, with D perhaps matching TRBD1 (5 bases). Germline assignment: CDR1 MNHEY and CDR2 SVGAGI. Trimming took 0 bases from V and 4 from J, leaving 12 bases between them. This CDR3 is 15 amino acids long. For the CDR3, the DNA is TGTGCCAGCAGTTACTCATCGGGGGGAAGCACTGAAGCTTTCTTT. Its translation is CASSYSSGGSTEAFF.

The table lists this clone with a few counts. In nucleotides, the CDR3 is TGTGCCAGTAGTATGAGGCATGAGGAGACCCAGTACTTC. This gives the protein CASSMRHEETQYF. J is TRBJ2-5 and V is TRBV19, with D uncertain. The CDR3 covers 13 residues. The ends were cut back, 3 bases at V and 5 bases at J, with 10 bases in the middle. Germline values: CDR1 LNHDA, CDR2 SQIVND (reference sequence).

CDR3 amino acids: CASSLEGVGRGAETQYF. The CDR3 bases are TGCGCCAGCAGCCTGGAAGGCGTGGGCAGGGGTGCGGAGACCCAGTACTTC. The chain couples TRBV5-1 to TRBJ2-5, with D perhaps matching TRBD1 (6 bases). Germline values: CDR1 SGHRS, CDR2 YFSETQ. The CDR3 totals 17 residues. V lost 4 bases to trimming and J lost 5 bases, with 24 bases between them. The full variable domain, rest sourced from reference TRBV5-1 and TRBJ2-5, is KAGVTQTPRYLIKTRGQQVTLSCSPISGHRSVSWYQQTPGQGLQFLFEYFSETQRNKGNFPGRFSGRQFSNSRSEMNVSTLELGDSALYLCASSLEGVGRGAETQYFGPGTRLLVL.